Below, 7 T cell receptor beta chains from the same sample are listed, as sequenced in a study of patients and donors after allogeneic stem cell transplantation. TCRdb independently ran MiXCR on the RT-PCR reads; one entry per CDR3 protein. The sample holds 800,000 to 1,000,000 distinct CDR3 sequences, around 17% seen once. Sequencing was carried out using blood, either unsorted or a sorted T cell fraction (not recorded which). The origin of the receptors is a human donor who was either an allogeneic HSCT recipient or a stem cell or donor lymphocyte infusion donor (not recorded which). It is not recorded whose cells these are; they may come from a transplant donor.

This rearrangement joins TRBV6-1 to TRBJ2-1, with 12 bases that match TRBD2. Germline V gives CDR1 MNHNS, CDR2 SASEGT. This CDR3 contains 14 residues. V lost 7 bases, J lost 8 bases, and 6 bases stayed unmatched. CDR3 nucleotide sequence: TGTGCCAGCAATCCTAGCGGGAGGGCCCATGAGCAGTTCTTC. Translated: CASNPSGRAHEQFF.

This clonotype has a count of ten or more. The J gene is TRBJ1-1, the V gene TRBV16, with D possibly matching TRBD1 (5 bases). CDR3 length: 15 residues. Per the germline V gene, CDR1 is KGHSY and CDR2 is FQNENV. Trimming left V 4 bases short and J 3 bases short, with 15 bases between. The CDR3 region is CASSPRAGLDTEAFF. The DNA of the CDR3 is TGTGCCAGCAGCCCAAGGGCAGGGTTAGACACTGAAGCTTTCTTT.

The V call is TRBV25-1, the J call TRBJ2-7; D is perhaps TRBD1 or TRBD2 (7 bases each). There are 18 residues in the CDR3. The V end lost 5 bases, the J end lost 6 bases, and 29 bases lay between the germline ends. Germline V CDR1 and CDR2: MGHDK, SYGVNS. Here the CDR3 reads CASSTPAGLGGAGSEQYF. As DNA, the CDR3 is TGTGCCAGCAGTACCCCCGCAGGACTAGGGGGCGCAGGTAGCGAGCAGTACTTC.

V is TRBV5-1 and J is TRBJ2-7; a possible D gene is TRBD2 (5 bases). Germline values: CDR1 SGHRS, CDR2 YFSETQ. The CDR3 is made up of 13 amino acids. Trimming took 3 bases from V and 6 from J, leaving 13 bases between them. Here the CDR3 reads CASSSDSFFEQYF. The DNA of the CDR3 is TGCGCCAGCAGCTCGGACTCCTTTTTCGAGCAGTACTTC. Filled out from reference TRBV5-1 and TRBJ2-7, the complete variable domain reads KAGVTQTPRYLIKTRGQQVTLSCSPISGHRSVSWYQQTPGQGLQFLFEYFSETQRNKGNFPGRFSGRQFSNSRSEMNVSTLELGDSALYLCASSSDSFFEQYFGPGTRLTVT.

This chain links TRBV12-3 or TRBV12-4 with TRBJ2-1; 9 bases fit TRBD2. The CDR3 is made up of 14 amino acids. Trimming took 7 bases from V and 8 from J; bases not matched to a gene: 9. CDR3 amino acids: CASTPTSGPYEQFF. CDR3 nucleotides: TGTGCCAGCACCCCGACTAGCGGCCCGTATGAGCAGTTCTTC.

This clonotype showed up many times. Here the CDR3 DNA reads TGTGCCAGCAGCAGTAGACTAGATACGCAGTATTTT. Translation gives CASSSRLDTQYF. The rearrangement links TRBV6-5 to TRBJ2-3; D gene uncertain. The CDR3 length is 12 residues. Germline V gene sequence: CDR1 MNHEY, CDR2 SVGAGI. Trimming took off 6 bases at V and 5 bases at J, with 9 bases between the two ends.

This clonotype was counted many times. This chain joins TRBV12-3 or TRBV12-4 and TRBJ2-1; a weak D match, TRBD2 (5 bases). With 10 bases removed from V and 9 bases from J, the gap between germline ends came to 13 bases. The CDR3 loop spans 11 amino acids. This CDR3 is CATYYAGEQFF. Here the CDR3 DNA reads TGTGCCACCTACTACGCGGGTGAGCAGTTCTTC.